This TCR beta chain was found in a study of beta chain features in type 1 diabetes. Study summary: When patients were set against healthy donors, age, gender and cell yields were similar. General study results and limits: In every one of the four CD4+ subsets, TCRB CDR3s were moderately but significantly shorter in Type 1 diabetes patients. Patients' naive, central memory and Treg TCRB repertoires seemed closer to one another than those of healthy donors.

This CDR3 contains 16 residues. J was trimmed by 1 base and V by 1 base; bases with no gene match: 3. Germline lookup yields CDR1 SEHNR and CDR2 FQNEAQ (reference sequence). This clone was detected a few times. What it binds is not known. CD4+ naive, central memory, regulatory and stem cell-like memory cells were sorted via CD45RO/CCR7/CD25/CD127/CD95/CD27. Investigators reverse transcribed all isolated RNA, so they sequenced expressed TCRB transcripts. Only in-frame clones appear in the TCRdb table, and some are missing; sequencing was by immunoSEQ multiplex PCR. The data contain around 310,000 clones, approximately 11% of them singletons.

V is TRBV7-9 and J is TRBJ2-5; 10 positions match TRBD2. Material: naive CD4+ T cells from blood. The sequence was collected from a young woman in good health. The CDR3 DNA reads TGTGCCAGCAGCTTAGGGTTAGCGGGAGGCCAAGAGACCCAGTACTTC. This encodes CASSLGLAGGQETQYF.